Sequencing of this TCR beta chain was carried out in a study of CD8+ T cells in alopecia areata. Study observations and caveats: Sequencing of scalp samples also includes resident alphabeta T cells from normal skin.

Following extraction, RNA underwent reverse transcription to cDNA, which served as the sequencing template. Sequencing was performed with immunoSEQ multiplex PCR; in TCRdb, only in-frame clones are kept and a portion is missing. The sample shows around 250,000 clones, 67% of them seen only once. For this clone: Its antigen is currently unknown.

The V end was cut by 5 bases, the J end by 7 bases, with 12 bases between. Germline-derived CDR1 and CDR2 are SGHVS and FNYEAQ. The CDR3 covers 14 residues. The TCR was taken from a human donor with alopecia areata. This specimen consisted of CD4+ T cells sorted from blood, obtained at week 0. The chain has TRBV7-6 and TRBJ1-6; D may be TRBD1 (6 bases). CDR3 nucleotides: TGTGCCAGCAGCGTGGACAGCGAAAATTCACCCCTCCACTTT. This translates into CASSVDSENSPLHF.